This TCR beta chain emerged from a study of blood T cells in healthy people across ages. This clonotype has only a few counts. Its antigen remains unidentified. Study conclusions and caveats: Donor CMV status, an unknown factor, possibly confounded changes in expanded clonotypes. As age increased, TCR beta diversity per million T cells fell in a roughly linear fashion.

It was with a sample-barcoded 5' primer and a J-beta primer mix that a second PCR of about 7 to 12 cycles was run. The authors tagged each cDNA molecule using a template-switch adaptor with 12 random nucleotides. In TCRdb, the 5' RACE reads were re-called with MiXCR into one record per CDR3 protein. The sample has around 800,000 distinct CDR3 sequences; under 30% are singletons. Trimming shortened V by 4 bases and J by 7 bases, and 14 bases separated the two germline ends. Germline-derived CDR1 and CDR2 are SGHTA and FQGTGA. The CDR3 contains 14 residues. Another study also made use of these data, one on T cells of mothers and their children.

The V and J genes are TRBV7-3 and TRBJ2-1, with D possibly called TRBD1 or TRBD2 (5 bases each). The clonotype was recovered from a boy aged 5-17 years in good health. The sample taken for sequencing was blood. The DNA for the CDR3 is TGTGCCAGCAGCTCCCCCGGGACGGGTAATGAGCAGTTCTTC. Protein product: CASSSPGTGNEQFF.